These T cell receptor beta chains were read from a single sample in a study of T cells after yellow fever vaccination. MiXCR, applied by TCRdb to the 5' RACE reads, yields one record per CDR3 protein. Of 450,000 to 600,000 distinct CDR3 sequences listed, roughly a sixth were seen once; the top ten hold around 15%. The specimen was PBMCs, collected 5 days after the first yellow fever vaccination. These receptors were taken from a man younger than 35 who received the YFV17D yellow fever vaccine. Both conserved end residues are part of each CDR3. D genes are given only for firm matches. Rows may omit the clone size; those that give it use once, few, many or a size class.

j_call d_call clone_size v_call cdr3_aa cdr3_nt
TRBJ2-2 TRBD2 few TRBV6-5 CASSYRGSGGKNTGELFF TGTGCCAGCAGTTATCGTGGTAGCGGGGGGAAGAACACCGGGGAGCTGTTTTTT
TRBJ1-2 NA few TRBV11-1 CASSRGAGPSYGYTF TGTGCCAGCAGCCGGGGCGCGGGTCCCAGCTATGGCTACACCTTC
TRBJ1-1 NA many TRBV14 CASSRFTYTEAFF TGTGCCAGCAGCCGGTTCACATACACTGAAGCTTTCTTT
TRBJ2-3 NA NA TRBV12-3/TRBV12-4 CASGLRSTDTQYF TGTGCCAGCGGACTGAGAAGCACAGATACGCAGTATTTT
TRBJ2-5 NA many TRBV7-8 CASSSDRLRETQYF TGTGCCAGCAGCTCCGACAGGTTGCGGGAGACCCAGTACTTC
TRBJ2-5 TRBD2 many TRBV4-3 CASSPTYSGGGETQYF TGCGCCAGCAGCCCAACCTATAGCGGGGGAGGAGAGACCCAGTACTTC
TRBJ2-3 NA few TRBV6-1 CASTLTGATTDTQYF TGTGCCAGCACCCTGACCGGGGCCACCACAGATACGCAGTATTTT
TRBJ2-2 TRBD1 NA TRBV12-3/TRBV12-4 CASTPRTGAYTGELFF TGTGCCAGCACTCCTAGGACAGGGGCATACACCGGGGAGCTGTTTTTT
TRBJ2-3 NA NA TRBV6-1 CASSPIRTRDTDTQYF TGTGCCAGCAGTCCTATACGGACTCGAGACACAGATACGCAGTATTTT
TRBJ1-2 NA few TRBV10-3 CAISESPGPSYGYTF TGTGCCATCAGTGAATCCCCGGGGCCCTCTTATGGCTACACCTTC
TRBJ2-5 NA few TRBV15 CATSRDSTPGTQYF TGTGCCACCAGCAGAGATTCGACCCCTGGGACCCAGTACTTC
TRBJ1-3 NA NA TRBV6-5 CASSYSGGVGGNTIYF TGTGCCAGCAGTTACTCGGGGGGAGTGGGAGGAAACACCATATATTTT
TRBJ2-1 TRBD2 many TRBV5-1 CASSGRGSGGAEQFF TGCGCCAGCAGCGGCAGGGGTAGCGGGGGGGCTGAGCAGTTCTTC
TRBJ2-5 NA NA TRBV15 CATSRAGGLQETQYF TGTGCCACCAGCAGAGCCGGGGGCCTCCAAGAGACCCAGTACTTC
TRBJ1-1 TRBD1 few TRBV4-2 CASSHPGQAATEAFF TGTGCCAGCAGCCATCCAGGACAGGCTGCCACTGAAGCTTTCTTT
TRBJ1-1 NA few TRBV3-1 CASSHQPGGTEAFF TGTGCCAGCAGCCACCAACCGGGCGGGACTGAAGCTTTCTTT